These T cell receptor beta chains were read from a single sample in a study of shared clonotypes between healthy human individuals. Repertoires were generated with immunoSEQ multiplex PCR, while TCRdb's copy carries only in-frame clones and drops some. The table lists over a million clones, roughly 96% of them singletons. The sample consisted of naive CD4+ T cells sorted from blood. Receptor source: a man aged 25-45 years in good health. Both conserved end residues are part of each CDR3. A D gene is named only where the DNA matches it firmly. Size values are once, few and many counts, or a class for expanded clones, and some rows have none.

d_gene,abundance,j_gene,v_gene,CDR3aa,CDR3nt
.,once,TRBJ1-2,TRBV29-1,CSVGSQVSYGYTF,TGCAGCGTTGGATCTCAGGTGTCCTATGGCTACACCTTC
.,few,TRBJ1-5,TRBV18,CASSPLQGNQPQHF,TGTGCCAGCTCACCATTACAGGGCAATCAGCCCCAGCATTTT
.,.,TRBJ2-3,TRBV4-3,CASSQDIEDTQYF,TGCGCCAGCAGCCAAGATATAGAGGATACGCAGTATTTT
.,.,TRBJ2-3,TRBV9,CASSVSSTDTQYF,TGTGCCAGCAGCGTATCTAGCACAGATACGCAGTATTTT
.,.,TRBJ1-5,TRBV4-3,CASSQDIIGGRLSNQPQHF,TGCGCCAGCAGCCAAGATATAATAGGGGGACGGTTAAGCAATCAGCCCCAGCATTTT
.,.,TRBJ2-5,TRBV4-1,CASSQDSREETQYF,TGCGCCAGCAGCCAAGATTCCAGGGAAGAGACCCAGTACTTC
TRBD1,.,TRBJ1-2,TRBV27,CASSPPWQGENYGYTF,TGTGCCAGCAGTCCACCCTGGCAGGGGGAGAACTATGGCTACACCTTC
TRBD2,.,TRBJ2-3,TRBV5-1,CASSSGLVRVQDTQYF,TGCGCCAGCAGCTCAGGACTAGTTCGGGTCCAAGATACGCAGTATTTT
TRBD2,.,TRBJ2-6,TRBV7-3,CASSLPGGIGANVLTF,TGTGCCAGCAGCTTACCGGGAGGGATTGGGGCCAACGTCCTGACTTTC
TRBD1,.,TRBJ1-5,TRBV28,CASSLRRDRGLRASNQPQHF,TGTGCCAGCAGTTTACGGAGGGACAGGGGATTGAGAGCTAGCAATCAGCCCCAGCATTTT
.,.,TRBJ2-1,TRBV5-1,CASGTNYNEQFF,TGCGCCAGCGGGACCAATTACAATGAGCAGTTCTTC
.,.,TRBJ1-1,TRBV7-6,CASSSRWTNTEAFF,TGTGCCAGCAGCTCCCGGTGGACGAACACTGAAGCTTTCTTT
.,once,TRBJ2-5,TRBV5-4,CASSSTGHQETQYF,TGTGCCAGCAGCTCTACCGGTCACCAAGAGACCCAGTACTTC
TRBD2,.,TRBJ2-1,TRBV14,CASSQDAGGPNEQFF,TGTGCCAGCAGCCAAGATGCGGGAGGGCCGAATGAGCAGTTCTTC
.,.,TRBJ1-3,TRBV19,CASSSNSGNTIYF,TGTGCCAGTAGTTCGAACTCTGGAAACACCATATATTTT
TRBD2,.,TRBJ2-7,TRBV7-3,CASSLPGTSKQYF,TGTGCCAGCAGCTTACCCGGGACTAGTAAGCAGTACTTC
.,.,TRBJ2-7,TRBV27,CASSLYVVRSSYEQYF,TGTGCCAGCAGTTTATACGTGGTCAGATCCTCCTACGAGCAGTACTTC